The entry below gives a single T cell receptor beta chain sequence along with its context. Its antigen is not identified. This entry is derived from a study of T cell repertoires in cytomegalovirus infection. Study-level background: Public TCR beta signatures were indicative of both CMV infection and a matching HLA type.

Study conclusions and caveats: HLA-C-restricted CMV clonotypes gave the most frequent clonotype in two of eight donors.

The V end was cut by 1 base, the J end by 1 base, with 13 bases between. CDR1 SGHVS and CDR2 FNYEAQ come from the germline V gene. CDR3 size: 16 residues. TCRdb ran MiXCR on the reads and lists one entry per CDR3 protein. Of 150,000 or so distinct CDR3 sequences listed, about 20% are singletons. This TCR came from a human donor in good health (CMV status not recorded). Some clones in this sample may be carry-over from other donors' samples. The chain links TRBV7-6 to TRBJ1-1; possibly TRBD1 for D (5 bases). The sequencing used CD8+ T cells from cultured PBMCs, collected from culture after CMV antigen stimulation. The CDR3 protein is CASSLGAGYPNTEAFF. The DNA of the CDR3 is TGTGCCAGCAGCTTAGGGGCAGGGTATCCGAACACTGAAGCTTTCTTT.